A selection of T cell receptor beta chains follows, all from one sample in a study of T cell responses to AZD1222 COVID-19 vaccine. TCRdb keeps only in-frame clones here, not all; method: immunoSEQ multiplex PCR. The data contain around 80,000 clones, about 80% of them seen just once; the ten biggest clones take up approximately 1.3%. The source material was peripheral blood, sampled 28 days after the second AZD1222 dose. These receptors originate from an adult who received the AZD1222 COVID-19 vaccine. CDR3s include the opening cysteine and the closing phenylalanine or tryptophan. Each record gives: V gene, D gene, J gene, clone size, CDR3 length, CDR3 protein, CDR3 DNA. D genes are given only for firm matches. A row's size may be missing; if present it is once, few, many or a size class.

>TRBV7-2|-|TRBJ1-4|few|15
CASSLARQVNEKLFF
TGTGCCAGCAGCTTAGCTAGACAGGTTAATGAAAAACTGTTTTTT
>TRBV5-6|TRBD1|TRBJ2-3|-|16
CASSPGTGGGTDTQYF
TGTGCCAGCAGCCCCGGGACAGGGGGGGGCACAGATACGCAGTATTTT
>TRBV24-1|TRBD1|TRBJ2-1|-|14
CATGDQGALNEQFF
TGTGCCACCGGAGACCAGGGGGCGCTTAATGAGCAGTTCTTC
>TRBV28|-|TRBJ1-4|-|13
CASSLFDSRKLFF
TGTGCCAGCAGTTTATTCGATTCGAGAAAACTGTTTTTT
>TRBV29-1|-|TRBJ1-1|-|16
CSVEDLPEVEDTEAFF
TGCAGCGTTGAAGATCTTCCGGAGGTTGAAGACACTGAAGCTTTCTTT
>TRBV28|TRBD2|TRBJ2-5|-|15
CASSLQLAGQETQYF
TGTGCCAGCAGTCTCCAGCTAGCGGGACAAGAGACCCAGTACTTC
>TRBV6-6|-|TRBJ1-2|once|13
CASSPSDGYGYTF
TGTGCCAGCAGTCCAAGTGATGGTTATGGCTACACCTTC
>TRBV28|TRBD1|TRBJ2-7|-|11
CASSNRGPQYF
TGTGCCAGTAGTAACAGGGGACCGCAGTACTTC
>TRBV27|-|TRBJ1-1|-|19
CASTQGNGRSVWSNTEAFF
TGTGCCAGCACCCAGGGGAACGGGCGTTCCGTGTGGTCTAACACTGAAGCTTTCTTT
>TRBV10-1|TRBD1|TRBJ2-2|-|14
CARGPGQFTGELFF
TGCGCCAGGGGACCGGGACAGTTCACCGGGGAGCTGTTTTTT
>TRBV19|TRBD1|TRBJ1-6|-|14
CASKQGGYNSPLHF
TGTGCCAGCAAACAGGGGGGGTATAATTCACCCCTCCACTTT
>TRBV5-6|-|TRBJ1-2|-|13
CASSPLLGWGYTF
TGTGCCAGCAGCCCCCTCTTGGGTTGGGGCTACACCTTC
>TRBV3-1/TRBV3-2|TRBD1|TRBJ1-5|-|15
CASSQGQGNLQPQHF
TGTGCCAGCAGCCAAGGACAGGGAAACCTTCAGCCCCAGCATTTT
>TRBV11-2|TRBD1|TRBJ2-1|-|17
CASSLSVGQGADNEQFF
TGTGCCAGCAGCTTATCGGTCGGACAGGGGGCCGACAATGAGCAGTTCTTC
>TRBV3-1/TRBV3-2|-|TRBJ1-1|many|16
CASSQDHPLIHGEAFF
TGTGCCAGCAGCCAAGATCACCCCCTCATACATGGGGAAGCTTTCTTT
>TRBV7-8|-|TRBJ2-7|many|12
CASSLSSPDQYF
TGTGCCAGCAGCTTATCTTCTCCCGACCAGTACTTC
>TRBV9|-|TRBJ1-3|few|14
CASSRVSSGNTIYF
TGTGCCAGCAGTAGGGTGAGCTCTGGAAACACCATATATTTT
>TRBV11-2|TRBD2|TRBJ2-3|-|15
CASSLDGGLADTQYF
TGTGCCAGCAGCTTAGATGGGGGACTAGCGGATACGCAGTATTTT
>TRBV14|-|TRBJ1-2|-|12
CASSQHVYGYTF
TGTGCCAGCAGCCAGCATGTCTATGGCTACACCTTC
>TRBV4-3|-|TRBJ1-2|-|15
CASSQEGGTNYGYTF
TGCGCCAGCAGCCAAGAGGGAGGGACCAACTATGGCTACACCTTC
>TRBV5-6|TRBD1|TRBJ1-1|-|15
CASSPFQGVVTEAFF
TGTGCCAGCAGCCCTTTCCAGGGGGTGGTTACTGAAGCTTTCTTT
>TRBV6-1|-|TRBJ1-6|few|15
CASSEASGRPSPLHF
TGTGCCAGCAGTGAAGCTTCGGGGCGGCCTTCACCCCTCCACTTT
>TRBV19|-|TRBJ1-5|-|15
CASSAVDNSNQPQHF
TGTGCCAGTAGTGCCGTCGACAATAGCAATCAGCCCCAGCATTTT
>TRBV6-2/TRBV6-3|-|TRBJ1-3|-|17
CASSYYNSRAAGNTIYF
TGTGCCAGCAGTTACTACAATTCTCGGGCTGCCGGAAACACCATATATTTT
>TRBV7-2|TRBD2|TRBJ2-7|-|18
CASSLGASGRTSSYEQYF
TGTGCCAGCAGCTTAGGAGCTAGCGGGAGGACCTCCTCCTACGAGCAGTACTTC
>TRBV29-1|TRBD1|TRBJ1-5|once|15
CSVVTGAAGNQPQHF
TGCAGCGTTGTGACAGGGGCCGCGGGCAATCAGCCCCAGCATTTT
>TRBV21-1|-|TRBJ2-1|-|17
CASHWTPATPRVREQFF
TGTGCCAGCCATTGGACCCCGGCCACCCCCCGGGTTCGTGAGCAGTTCTTC
>TRBV9|TRBD1|TRBJ2-3|-|17
CASSVGSGTASTDTQYF
TGTGCCAGCAGCGTAGGGTCCGGGACAGCTAGCACAGATACGCAGTATTTT
>TRBV7-9|-|TRBJ2-1|-|16
CASSLGSLSSYNEQFF
TGTGCCAGCAGCTTAGGGTCCCTGAGCTCCTACAATGAGCAGTTCTTC
>TRBV28|-|TRBJ1-5|once|10
CASSGQPQHF
TGTGCCTCCTCAGGCCAGCCCCAGCATTTT
>TRBV25-1|-|TRBJ1-6|-|15
CASSELGGYNSPLHF
TGTGCCAGCAGTGAATTAGGGGGATATAATTCACCCCTCCACTTT
>TRBV4-1|-|TRBJ1-6|-|16
CASSQEPQGLNSPLHF
TGCGCCAGCAGCCAAGAACCCCAGGGGTTGAATTCACCCCTCCACTTT
>TRBV28|TRBD1|TRBJ1-2|-|14
CASSLRGRVYGYTF
TGTGCCAGCAGTTTAAGGGGGCGCGTCTATGGCTACACCTTC
>TRBV7-2|TRBD2|TRBJ2-1|-|16
CASSPGGLAGNNEQFF
TGTGCCAGCAGCCCCGGAGGGCTAGCGGGGAACAATGAGCAGTTCTTC
>TRBV7-2|-|TRBJ2-2|-|11
CASSHSGELFF
TGTGCCAGCAGCCACAGCGGGGAGCTGTTTTTT
>TRBV18|-|TRBJ1-5|-|14
CASSGFYSNQPQHF
TGTGCCAGCTCAGGATTTTATAGCAATCAGCCCCAGCATTTT
>TRBV28|-|TRBJ1-1|-|13
CASSLRELYGAFF
TGTGCCAGCAGTTTAAGGGAATTATATGGAGCTTTCTTT
>TRBV27|-|TRBJ1-3|once|14
CASSLSGAGNTIYF
TGTGCCAGCAGTTTATCAGGGGCTGGAAACACCATATATTTT
>TRBV27|-|TRBJ1-3|-|14
CASSFRAAGNTIYF
TGTGCCAGCAGTTTTAGGGCGGCTGGAAACACCATATATTTT
>TRBV28|TRBD1|TRBJ2-7|-|13
CASSTRQGPQQYF
TGTGCCAGCAGTACACGACAGGGGCCTCAGCAGTACTTC
>TRBV9|-|TRBJ1-2|-|13
CASSPGTSYGYTF
TGTGCCAGCAGTCCCGGGACATCCTATGGCTACACCTTC
>TRBV20-1|-|TRBJ2-3|-|11
CSASGTDTQYF
TGCAGTGCTAGCGGGACAGATACGCAGTATTTT
>TRBV7-9|-|TRBJ2-1|many|14
CASSRAPPADEQFF
TGTGCCAGCAGCAGGGCCCCTCCGGCAGATGAGCAGTTCTTC
>TRBV4-1|TRBD1|TRBJ1-4|-|16
CASSQDEGGTGEKLFF
TGCGCCAGCAGCCAAGATGAGGGTGGGACAGGGGAAAAACTGTTTTTT
>TRBV9|TRBD1|TRBJ1-1|-|14
CASSSYRGRPEAFF
TGTGCCAGCAGCTCTTACAGGGGCCGGCCTGAAGCTTTCTTT
>TRBV3-1/TRBV3-2|-|TRBJ1-1|-|14
CASSQSGVGLGAFF
TGTGCCAGCAGCCAAAGCGGCGTGGGGTTAGGAGCTTTCTTT